The 18 T cell receptor beta chains below were found in one sample sequenced in a study of T cells in Graves' hyperthyroidism and ophthalmopathy. There were TCR beta CDR3 regions amplified from RNA transcripts. A first-round RT-PCR of the TCR CDR3 used the HTBI primer set. MiXCR, applied by TCRdb to the multiplex PCR reads, yields one record per CDR3 protein. The table includes approximately 510,000 distinct CDR3 sequences, 46% detected once. Sequenced input: peripheral blood or thyroid tissue (not recorded which). These receptors came from an adult woman with Graves' disease, either hyperthyroidism or ophthalmopathy (not recorded which).

The genes are TRBV20-1 and TRBJ1-5, with D possibly TRBD1 on 6 matching bases. The CDR3 length is 13 residues. In germline, CDR1 is DFQATT, CDR2 SNEGSKA (reference sequence). V shed 5 bases and J shed 11 bases, with 19 bases lying between them. The CDR3, as DNA: TGCAGTGCTGGGGGGGCGATAAGCCGGTCCCAGCATTTT. Its translation is CSAGGAISRSQHF.

This clonotype was counted many times. This rearrangement joins TRBV7-9 to TRBJ2-2, with TRBD2 matching over 11 bases. V shed 1 base, J shed 7 bases, and the junction held 5 bases outside the gene matches. Germline CDR1 is SEHNR and CDR2 is FQNEAQ (reference sequence). The CDR3 is 16 residues long. CDR3 protein: CASSLVLGTSGGELFF. CDR3 coding DNA: TGTGCCAGCAGCTTAGTACTCGGGACTAGCGGCGGGGAGCTGTTTTTT.

The V and J genes are TRBV10-3 and TRBJ2-7; 7 bases line up with TRBD2. CDR1 is ENHRY, CDR2 SYGVKD, per germline. V was clipped by 6 bases and J by 5 bases; unmatched bases: 4. This CDR3 has 12 residues. CDR3 DNA: TGTGCCATCAGGGGAGGGCCCCACGAGCAGTACTTC. Its translation: CAIRGGPHEQYF.

In this sample, this clonotype turned up many times. V gene TRBV7-8 combines with J gene TRBJ2-5; D is uncertain. Germline-derived CDR1 and CDR2 are SGHVS and FQNEAQ. V was trimmed by 1 base and J by 5 bases, leaving 14 bases between them. This CDR3 contains 15 residues. The CDR3 DNA sequence: TGTGCCAGCAGCTTAGTGGCGTACTCGAGGGAGACCCAGTACTTC. Its protein product is CASSLVAYSRETQYF.

The chain uses TRBV7-2 and TRBJ2-7; D remains ambiguous. The V gene lost 2 bases and the J gene lost 3 bases, with 20 bases spanning the gap. CDR1 SGHTA and CDR2 FQGNSA come from the germline V gene. The CDR3 loop spans 17 amino acids. For the CDR3, the DNA is TGTGCCAGCAGCTTAAGTGGCCTGGGCTCTTGGGGCTACGAGCAGTACTTC. As protein: CASSLSGLGSWGYEQYF.

On this clonotype: A read error may be the cause here, since a much bigger clone is one base away. The chain links TRBV6-5 to TRBJ1-4; D might be TRBD1 (5 bases). CDR3 length equals 16 residues. Germline-derived CDR1 and CDR2 are MNHEY and SVGAGI. CDR3 nucleotides: TGTGCCGGCAGTTCCCGACAGAGGGGCAATAATGAAAAACTGTTTTTT. Residues: CAGSSRQRGNNEKLFF.

This clonotype was detected a few times. The chain carries TRBV7-6 and TRBJ2-7, with TRBD2 identical over 9 bases. V lost 5 bases and J lost 1; bases outside the gene matches: 6. This CDR3 has 15 residues. CDR1 and CDR2 (germline): SGHVS, FNYEAQ. This CDR3 is CASSRGLAPSYEQYF. The CDR3 nucleotides are TGTGCCAGCAGCCGAGGACTAGCGCCGTCCTACGAGCAGTACTTC.

This clonotype occurred a few times. V and J are TRBV2 and TRBJ2-5; either TRBD1 or TRBD2 may supply D (5 bases each). CDR3 length: 15 amino acids. V lost 6 bases, J lost 4 bases, and 18 bases lay in between. Per germline, CDR1 SNHLY and CDR2 FYNNEI. The CDR3 loop is CASRRGVSSRETQYF. The DNA for the CDR3 is TGTGCCAGCAGGAGGGGCGTCAGTTCGAGAGAGACCCAGTACTTC.

This chain joins TRBV29-1 and TRBJ2-7; 7 bases are shared with TRBD2. Trimming removed 6 bases from V and 3 bases from J; junction bases left unmatched: 5. Germline V gene lookup returns CDR1 SQVTM and CDR2 ANQGSEA. The CDR3 has 12 residues. The DNA for the CDR3 is TGCAGCGTCGCGTCGGGAGGCTACGAGCAGTACTTC. Its translation is CSVASGGYEQYF.

This rearrangement joins TRBV9 to TRBJ1-4, with D tentatively TRBD1 (5 bases). The ends were cut back, 7 bases at V and 4 bases at J, with 14 bases in the middle. The germline V gene has CDR1 SGDLS and CDR2 YYNGEE. CDR3 length equals 14 residues. The CDR3 here is CASSEGRFNEKLFF. In DNA form, the CDR3 reads TGTGCCAGCTCCGAGGGACGGTTTAATGAAAAACTGTTTTTT.

This clonotype was counted many times. The CDR3 DNA sequence: TGTGCCAGCAGATCCCGCGAACTAGCGGGAGCCGGCGAGCAGTACTTC. Residues: CASRSRELAGAGEQYF. The rearrangement links TRBV2 to TRBJ2-7; 11 nucleotides match TRBD2. This CDR3 has 16 amino acids. Trimming took 6 bases from V and 6 from J; bases not matched to a gene: 13. CDR1 and CDR2 (germline): SNHLY, FYNNEI.

This clonotype was recorded many times. The V and J genes are TRBV5-6 and TRBJ2-7; perhaps TRBD2 as D (5 bases). The germline V and J ends were trimmed by 4 bases and 3 bases, with 17 bases remaining between them. The CDR3 extends over 15 amino acids. The germline V gene encodes CDR1 SGHDT and CDR2 YYEEEE. This chain's CDR3 is CASSPRWGRGYEQYF. The DNA for the CDR3 is TGTGCCAGCAGCCCCAGGTGGGGTCGGGGCTACGAGCAGTACTTC.

This clonotype was detected many times. The V call is TRBV5-1, the J call TRBJ1-1; no firm D call. Deletions cut 4 bases from V and 2 bases from J, with 9 bases between. The CDR3 extends over 13 amino acids. Germline V gene sequence: CDR1 SGHRS, CDR2 YFSETQ. The CDR3 coding sequence is TGCGCCAGCAGCCGCCGGGCAAACACTGAAGCTTTCTTT. Protein: CASSRRANTEAFF.

With regard to this clonotype: The junction departs from the called germline gene at one end, perhaps through a read error. The chain recombines TRBV7-9 with TRBJ2-6; no definite D call. The CDR3 runs 11 residues. The germline CDR1 and CDR2 sequences are SEHNR and FQNEAQ (reference sequence). CDR3 sequence: CASSLVYTEAF. CDR3 nucleotide sequence: TGTGCCAGCAGCTTAGTCTACACTGAAGCTTTC.

Regarding this clonotype: The conserved phenylalanine or tryptophan is not found at the CDR3 terminus, so this likely reflects a read error. The V and J genes are TRBV7-8 and TRBJ2-7; 7 bases map to TRBD1. With V trimmed by 5 bases and J by 3 bases, 16 bases remained unmatched. The CDR3 contains 17 residues. Germline CDR1 and CDR2: SGHVS and FQNEAQ. CDR3 nucleotide sequence: TGTGCCAGCAGCCGGTGGTCCGGGACAGCGCAGATCTACGAGCAGTACCTC. This encodes CASSRWSGTAQIYEQYL.

This clonotype was counted a few times. The V call is TRBV6-5, the J call TRBJ1-4; 9 nucleotides match TRBD1. CDR1 is MNHEY and CDR2 is SVGAGI in the germline V gene. The ends lost 0 bases at V and 10 bases at J; junction bases unmatched: 6. The CDR3 extends over 15 amino acids. The CDR3 is CASSYSKQGATKLFF. CDR3 DNA sequence: TGTGCCAGCAGTTACTCGAAACAGGGGGCAACAAAACTGTTTTTT.

For this clonotype: Just one base apart from a much larger clone, this may be a read error. The V call is TRBV13, the J call TRBJ1-2, with D perhaps matching TRBD1 (6 bases). V was pared by 4 bases and J by 4 bases, with 10 bases between. Germline lookup yields CDR1 PRHDT and CDR2 FYEKMQ (reference sequence). The CDR3 extends over 13 amino acids. The CDR3 loop reads CASSSGHTYGYTF. The CDR3, as DNA: TGTGCCAGCAGCTCGGGACATACCTATGGCTACACCTTC. The whole variable domain, remainder taken from reference TRBV13 and TRBJ1-2, is AAGVIQSPRHLIKEKRETATLKCYPIPRHDTVYWYQQGPGQDPQFLISFYEKMQSDKGSIPDRFSAQQFSDYHSELNMSSLELGDSALYFCASSSGHTYGYTFGSGTRLTVV.

This chain joins TRBV9 and TRBJ2-7, with D uncertain. CDR3 length equals 14 residues. V was clipped by 4 bases and J by 10 bases, with 21 bases between them. The germline V gene encodes CDR1 SGDLS and CDR2 YYNGEE. The CDR3 region is CASSPGADPTEQYF. CDR3 DNA sequence: TGTGCCAGCAGCCCCGGAGCAGATCCAACTGAACAGTACTTC.